Shown below are 29 T cell receptor beta chains from a single sample sequenced in a study of beta chain features in type 1 diabetes. Expressed TCRB transcripts were sequenced, since all the RNA that had been isolated was reverse transcribed. Only in-frame clones appear in the TCRdb table, and some are missing; sequencing was by immunoSEQ multiplex PCR. The data show 850,000 to 900,000 clones, 15% to 20% seen once. Sequencing was done on a sample of naive CD4+ T cells from blood. All receptors derive from a woman younger than 35 in good health.

The V gene is TRBV28, the J gene TRBJ2-7; D call uncertain. V lost 3 bases, J lost 3 bases, and 6 bases lay in between. Germline CDR1 and CDR2: MDHEN and SYDVKM. The CDR3 is made up of 12 amino acids. CDR3 bases: TGTGCCAGCAGTTTCAATGGCTACGAGCAGTACTTC. Translating it yields CASSFNGYEQYF. Drawing the rest from reference TRBV28 and TRBJ2-7, the complete variable domain is DVKVTQSSRYLVKRTGEKVFLECVQDMDHENMFWYRQDPGLGLRLIYFSYDVKMKEKGDIPEGYSVSREKKERFSLILESASTNQTSMYLCASSFNGYEQYFGPGTRLTVT.

The gene calls are TRBV10-1 and TRBJ2-3; perhaps TRBD1 as D (8 bases). This CDR3 contains 15 residues. Trimming took 6 bases from V and 2 from J, leaving 15 bases between them. In germline, CDR1 is WNHNN, CDR2 SYGVQD (reference sequence). The CDR3 coding sequence is TGCGCCAGCAGCAGGACAGGGACTACCACAGATACGCAGTATTTT. Residues: CASSRTGTTTDTQYF.

The J gene is TRBJ2-7, the V gene TRBV20-1, with 10 nucleotides matching TRBD2. Per germline, CDR1 DFQATT and CDR2 SNEGSKA (reference sequence). The junction had 3 bases not matched to a gene; V was cut back by 6 bases and J by 10 bases. The CDR3 extends over 10 amino acids. Written as DNA, the CDR3 is TGCAGTGCCGCTAGCGGGAGCCAGTACTTC. Its protein is CSAASGSQYF.

This clone was counted only a few times. The chain joins TRBV18 to TRBJ1-2, with 9 nucleotides matching TRBD1. Germline CDR1 and CDR2: KGHSH and LQKENI. V lost 3 bases and J lost 1; bases outside the gene matches: 0. The CDR3 consists of 14 residues. The CDR3 sequence is CASSPDRGNYGYTF. The CDR3 nucleotides read TGTGCCAGCTCACCGGACAGGGGTAACTATGGCTACACCTTC.

This clone showed up just a few times. CDR3 loop: CASSPKDSSSYNEQFF. CDR3 nucleotide sequence: TGTGCCAGCAGCCCAAAGGATTCTAGCTCCTACAATGAGCAGTTCTTC. The chain is built from TRBV4-2 and TRBJ2-1; unclear D gene. Germline CDR1 LGHNA, CDR2 YNFKEQ. This CDR3 contains 16 residues. The V end was cut by 4 bases, the J end by 0 bases, with 13 bases between.

This rearrangement joins TRBV5-4 to TRBJ2-3; TRBD2 matches at 10 bases. The CDR3 has 18 residues. Germline CDR1 reads SGHNT; CDR2 reads YYREEE (reference sequence). The J segment lost 0 bases and the V segment lost 4 bases, leaving 11 bases of the junction unmatched. CDR3 sequence: CASSMGLAPEPSTDTQYF. CDR3 DNA: TGTGCCAGCAGCATGGGACTAGCGCCTGAACCTAGCACAGATACGCAGTATTTT. The entire variable domain, with the rest obtained from reference TRBV5-4 and TRBJ2-3, is as follows: ETGVTQSPTHLIKTRGQQVTLRCSSQSGHNTVSWYQQALGQGPQFIFQYYREEENGRGNFPPRFSGLQFPNYSSELNVNALELDDSALYLCASSMGLAPEPSTDTQYFGPGTRLTVL.

Only a few counts were recorded for this clone. V usage is TRBV28 and J usage is TRBJ1-1; no firm D call. Germline CDR1 MDHEN, CDR2 SYDVKM. V was pared by 6 bases and J by 10 bases, with 15 bases between. The CDR3 length is 12 residues. This CDR3 reads CASSRSSSLAFF. The CDR3 bases are TGTGCCAGCAGCCGATCATCCTCATTAGCTTTCTTT. Supplemented by reference TRBV28 and TRBJ1-1, the full variable domain reads DVKVTQSSRYLVKRTGEKVFLECVQDMDHENMFWYRQDPGLGLRLIYFSYDVKMKEKGDIPEGYSVSREKKERFSLILESASTNQTSMYLCASSRSSSLAFFGQGTRLTVV.

This clone was counted between two and nine times. The CDR3 bases are TGTGCTAGTGGTAACGGACAGGGGCAAGAGACCCAGTACTTC. It translates to CASGNGQGQETQYF. The V and J genes are TRBV12-5 and TRBJ2-5, with TRBD1 identical over 9 bases. CDR1 and CDR2 from the germline V gene are LGHNT and FRNRAP. With 5 bases clipped from V and 2 bases from J, the junction kept 3 bases outside the gene matches. This CDR3 contains 14 residues.

This clone was found a few times. The chain combines TRBV18 with TRBJ2-1; 11 bases agree with TRBD2. The CDR3 runs to 15 residues. V lost 7 bases and J lost 8; bases outside the gene matches: 10. CDR1 is KGHSH and CDR2 is LQKENI in the germline V gene. The CDR3 here is CASYLTSGGSDEQFF. In DNA, the CDR3 is TGTGCCAGCTACTTAACTAGCGGGGGTAGCGATGAGCAGTTCTTC.

In its sample, this clone was seen a few times. The gene calls are TRBV7-2 and TRBJ2-5; tentatively, D is TRBD2 (5 bases). The CDR3 contains 13 residues. The germline CDR1 and CDR2 sequences are SGHTA and FQGNSA. V was shortened by 5 bases and J by 3 bases, with 10 bases between the two germline ends. CDR3 residues: CASSLSGEETQYF. The CDR3 DNA sequence: TGTGCCAGCAGCCTCTCCGGGGAAGAGACCCAGTACTTC.

This chain joins TRBV12-5 and TRBJ2-5, with 8 bases lining up with TRBD1. This CDR3 contains 13 residues. J lost 3 bases, V lost 6 bases, and 3 bases had no gene match. In germline, CDR1 is LGHNT, CDR2 FRNRAP. The CDR3 coding sequence is TGTGCTAGTGGCTCGGGACAGGAAGAGACCCAGTACTTC. Residues: CASGSGQEETQYF.

Only a few counts were recorded for this clone. The J gene is TRBJ1-2, the V gene TRBV5-4; D gene unclear. Germline CDR1 SGHNT, CDR2 YYREEE (reference sequence). V dropped 2 bases and J dropped 5 bases, with 22 bases sitting between them. The CDR3 length is 17 residues. The chain's CDR3 is CASSFTQPLRYPYGYTF. CDR3 nucleotides: TGTGCCAGCAGCTTCACTCAACCACTAAGATACCCATATGGCTACACCTTC.

The chain couples TRBV4-3 to TRBJ2-3; D possibly uses TRBD1 or TRBD2 (5 bases each). Trimming stripped 2 bases from V and 4 bases from J, with 25 bases between. Per the germline V gene, CDR1 is LGHNA and CDR2 is YSLEER. There are 19 residues in the CDR3. CDR3 in DNA: TGCGCCAGCAGCCAAACCTCCCCCGGGACGCTTCTCGCCTCAGATACGCAGTATTTT. This codes for CASSQTSPGTLLASDTQYF.

J is TRBJ2-7 and V is TRBV7-2; 11 bases match TRBD2. The V and J ends lost 5 bases and 4 bases, in that order; junction bases with no gene match: 4. The CDR3 runs to 14 residues. Germline CDR1 and CDR2: SGHTA and FQGNSA. This CDR3 reads CASSPGLAEYEQYF. The CDR3 nucleotides read TGTGCCAGCAGCCCGGGACTAGCGGAATACGAGCAGTACTTC.

This clone appeared a few times. V gene TRBV29-1 combines with J gene TRBJ1-4; D is ambiguous. CDR1 SQVTM and CDR2 ANQGSEA come from the germline V gene. Between the trimmed V and J ends, which lost 4 bases and 4 bases, there was a span of 10 bases. This CDR3 spans 13 amino acids. This CDR3 reads CSVGRALNEKLFF. CDR3 bases: TGCAGCGTTGGACGGGCCCTTAATGAAAAACTGTTTTTT. Full variable domain (rest looked up from reference TRBV29-1 and TRBJ1-4): SAVISQKPSRDICQRGTSLTIQCQVDSQVTMMFWYRQQPGQSLTLIATANQGSEATYESGFVIDKFPISRPNLTFSTLTVSNMSPEDSSIYLCSVGRALNEKLFFGSGTQLSVL.

This clone appeared many times. The gene calls are TRBV7-9 and TRBJ2-4; weak D call: TRBD2 (5 bases). CDR3 length: 14 residues. The V end was cut by 4 bases, the J end by 7 bases, with 14 bases between. CDR1 and CDR2 from the germline V gene are SEHNR and FQNEAQ (reference sequence). The CDR3 reads CASSYGGVGNIQYF. CDR3 nucleotides: TGTGCCAGCAGCTACGGAGGAGTTGGTAACATTCAGTACTTC.

This clone showed up just a few times. Other nucleotide sequences from this sample produce the same CDR3. The chain recombines TRBV9 with TRBJ2-1; D uncertain. This CDR3 region has 11 residues. CDR1 is SGDLS and CDR2 is YYNGEE in the germline V gene. The V gene lost 0 bases and the J gene lost 8 bases, with 3 bases spanning the gap. CDR3 in amino acids: CASSVGDEQFF. Written as DNA, the CDR3 is TGTGCCAGCAGCGTAGGCGATGAGCAGTTCTTC.

This clone has more than one count but fewer than ten. This chain joins TRBV28 and TRBJ2-5, with D hard to call. The J call may be incorrect, as the DNA end agrees better with TRBJ2-7. Germline V gene lookup returns CDR1 MDHEN and CDR2 SYDVKM. This CDR3 spans 12 amino acids. CDR3 DNA sequence: TGTGCCAGCAGTTTAGCCCGTTACGAGCAGTACTTC. It specifies CASSLARYEQYF.

The chain employs TRBV5-4 and TRBJ1-2, with D unresolved. Germline CDR1 and CDR2: SGHNT and YYREEE (reference sequence). The V end lost 6 bases, the J end lost 5 bases, and 11 bases lay between the germline ends. The CDR3 totals 12 residues. CDR3 protein: CASNSGGYGYTF. The CDR3 nucleotides read TGTGCCAGCAACTCCGGTGGTTATGGCTACACCTTC.

Of note for this clone: One end of the junction varies from germline; a read error may be responsible. The chain joins TRBV7-9 to TRBJ1-2; D gene unclear. Germline V gene sequence: CDR1 SEHNR, CDR2 FQNEAQ (reference sequence). The CDR3 covers 11 residues. The CDR3 here is CASSSHGVVSF. The CDR3 DNA follows: TGTGCCAGCAGCTCCCATGGGGTGGTGTCCTTC.

This clone was observed a few times. The genes are TRBV15 and TRBJ2-7, with TRBD1 as a possible D gene (6 bases). CDR3 length: 15 amino acids. Germline CDR1 is LNHNV and CDR2 is YYDKDF (reference sequence). Deletions cut 1 base from V and 3 bases from J, with 13 bases between. CDR3 nucleotides: TGTGCCACCAGCAGAGTCCAGGGGATGGGCTACGAGCAGTACTTC. This sequence encodes CATSRVQGMGYEQYF.

The V call is TRBV11-1, the J call TRBJ1-1; TRBD1 is a possible D gene (6 bases). The CDR3 has 14 residues. The germline gives CDR1 SGHAT, CDR2 FQDESV (reference sequence). The V gene lost 6 bases and the J gene lost 7 bases, with 18 bases spanning the gap. The CDR3 nucleotides are TGTGCCAGCAGTTACCGTGGGACACAGAGTGAAGCTTTCTTT. It is translated as CASSYRGTQSEAFF.

This chain joins TRBV9 and TRBJ1-2; weak D call: TRBD1 (5 bases). The CDR3 spans 15 residues. V was shortened by 3 bases and J by 3 bases, with 15 bases between the two germline ends. CDR1 is SGDLS and CDR2 is YYNGEE in the germline V gene. CDR3 nucleotide sequence: TGTGCCAGCAGCGCAGGTCCGACAGCGTACTATGGCTACACCTTC. Residues: CASSAGPTAYYGYTF.

The chain employs TRBV11-2 and TRBJ2-3; TRBD2 aligns across 7 bases. Germline V gene sequence: CDR1 SGHAT, CDR2 FQNNGV. Unmatched junction bases numbered 6, after V lost 2 bases and J lost 4 bases. This CDR3 is built from 15 residues. CDR3 sequence: CASSLWRELADTQYF. The CDR3 coding sequence is TGTGCCAGCAGCTTATGGCGGGAGCTGGCAGATACGCAGTATTTT.

This clone occurred a few times. J is TRBJ1-2 and V is TRBV27; 8 bases match TRBD1. This CDR3 contains 16 residues. Germline CDR1 MNHEY, CDR2 SMNVEV (reference sequence). Trimming at V came to 8 bases and at J to 7 bases, leaving 18 bases not matched to a gene. CDR3 nucleotides: TGTGCCAGCGGTAGACCCGGGACAGGCTGGGAGCGTGGCTACACCTTC. It yields the protein CASGRPGTGWERGYTF.

This clone was found a few times. The chain joins TRBV11-2 to TRBJ2-1; TRBD2 matches 7 bases. This CDR3 has 17 amino acids. V lost 1 base to trimming and J lost 9 bases; unmatched junction nucleotides: 15. The germline CDR1 and CDR2 sequences are SGHAT and FQNNGV. The CDR3 protein is CASSLVRRGRASGEQFF. The CDR3 coding sequence is TGTGCCAGCAGCTTAGTCCGACGTGGGAGGGCCTCGGGTGAGCAGTTCTTC.

This clone was recorded a few times. The chain couples TRBV7-3 to TRBJ2-1; 11 nucleotides align to TRBD2. Losses at the gene ends were 6 bases for V and 8 bases for J; bases not matched to a gene: 9. Per the germline V gene, CDR1 is SGHTA and CDR2 is FQGTGA. The CDR3 covers 15 residues. This CDR3 reads CASSYRLAGMDEQFF. In DNA form, the CDR3 reads TGTGCCAGCAGTTATAGACTAGCGGGAATGGATGAGCAGTTCTTC. Full variable domain (outside the CDR3, taken from reference TRBV7-3 and TRBJ2-1): GAGVSQTPSNKVTEKGKYVELRCDPISGHTALYWYRQSLGQGPEFLIYFQGTGAADDSGLPNDRFFAVRPEGSVSTLKIQRTERGDSAVYLCASSYRLAGMDEQFFGPGTRLTVL.

This chain joins TRBV7-2 and TRBJ2-2; 8 nucleotides match TRBD1. V lost 5 bases and J lost 4; bases outside the gene matches: 6. Germline loops: CDR1 SGHTA, CDR2 FQGNSA. The CDR3 runs 15 residues. The CDR3 region has the DNA TGTGCCAGCAGCCCAGGGGGCGGCGTCACCGGGGAGCTGTTTTTT. Translated: CASSPGGGVTGELFF.

The chain couples TRBV28 to TRBJ2-7; 12 bases match TRBD2. This CDR3 region has 16 residues. V was pared by 4 bases and J by 4 bases, with 8 bases of the junction left unmatched. The germline V gene encodes CDR1 MDHEN and CDR2 SYDVKM. DNA of the CDR3: TGTGCCAGCAGTTCCCCTAGCGGGAGGGCCTCGTACGAGCAGTACTTC. As protein: CASSSPSGRASYEQYF.